Detailed here is one T cell receptor (beta chain). The data originate from a study of blood T cell repertoires in COVID-19. Study details: T cells, B-cell-depleted T cells, or PBMCs provided the cDNA or gDNA that served as material.

Authors' analysis steps: Quantification of nucleated cells was approximated via reference gene primer amplification. Sequencing was performed with immunoSEQ multiplex PCR; in TCRdb, only in-frame clones are kept and a portion is missing. V and J calls and clone size come straight from that table; D and trimming were deduced from the DNA. The table lists some 280,000 clones, approximately 91% of them singletons. Germline loops: CDR1 SGHKS, CDR2 YYEKEE (reference sequence). This CDR3 spans 16 amino acids. Trimming removed 2 bases at V and 3 bases at J, with 14 bases between. Sequenced: peripheral blood. The receptor's source is a woman between 40 and 55 years old who had recovered from COVID-19. The rearrangement uses TRBV5-5 and TRBJ2-2; D might be TRBD1 (6 bases). CDR3 amino acids: CASSFEGGADTGELFF. DNA for the CDR3: TGTGCCAGCAGCTTTGAAGGGGGAGCGGACACCGGGGAGCTGTTTTTT.